What follows are 24 T cell receptor beta chains derived from one specimen sequenced in a study of blood T cells in healthy people across ages. The authors ran a second PCR of 7 to 11 cycles using a sample-barcoded 5' primer and a J-beta primer mix. TCRdb independently ran MiXCR on the 5' RACE reads; one entry per CDR3 protein. In the table there are approximately 2,000,000 distinct CDR3 sequences, about two fifths of which are singletons. Sequencing was performed on blood. These receptors were obtained from a human donor in good health.

J is TRBJ2-1 and V is TRBV29-1; D might be TRBD2 (5 bases). V shed 7 bases and J shed 9 bases, with 13 bases lying between them. CDR3 size: 11 residues. Germline V gene lookup returns CDR1 SQVTM and CDR2 ANQGSEA. CDR3 loop: CSAPGRGEQFF. As DNA, the CDR3 is TGCAGCGCCCCCGGACGGGGTGAGCAGTTCTTC.

The J gene is TRBJ1-5, the V gene TRBV15; 8 positions match TRBD1. Unmatched junction bases numbered 7, after V lost 0 bases and J lost 3 bases. This CDR3 comprises 17 residues. The germline V gene encodes CDR1 LNHNV and CDR2 YYDKDF (reference sequence). As DNA, the CDR3 is TGTGCCACCAGCAGAGACTTCGGACAGGGCTTCAATCAGCCCCAGCATTTT. It is translated as CATSRDFGQGFNQPQHF.

J is TRBJ1-2 and V is TRBV20-1; D not resolved. Deletions cut 3 bases from V and 5 bases from J, with 13 bases between. The length of the CDR3 is 13 residues. The germline V gene has CDR1 DFQATT and CDR2 SNEGSKA (reference sequence). Written as DNA, the CDR3 is TGCAGTGCTAGTGCGGCTGGAGCTTATGGCTACACCTTC. This codes for CSASAAGAYGYTF.

The rearrangement links TRBV29-1 to TRBJ2-1; 7 nucleotides line up with TRBD1. The CDR3 covers 15 residues. V dropped 6 bases and J dropped 6; count of bases not matched to a gene: 14. Germline loops: CDR1 SQVTM, CDR2 ANQGSEA. CDR3 region: CSVPLRGGDPNEQFF. CDR3 bases: TGCAGCGTGCCCTTGCGAGGGGGCGACCCCAATGAGCAGTTCTTC.

The chain couples TRBV7-3 to TRBJ1-2; no clear D gene. CDR3 size: 12 residues. V was trimmed by 3 bases and J by 12 bases, leaving 14 bases between them. Germline CDR1 SGHTA, CDR2 FQGTGA. The chain's CDR3 is CASSLVSERHTF. The CDR3 DNA is TGTGCCAGCAGCTTGGTGTCGGAGCGTCACACCTTC.

The chain couples TRBV7-2 to TRBJ2-3; 14 positions match TRBD2. Per germline, CDR1 SGHTA and CDR2 FQGNSA. Unmatched junction bases numbered 7, after V lost 5 bases and J lost 6 bases. The CDR3 consists of 16 residues. For the CDR3, the DNA is TGTGCCAGCAGCAAGACTAGCGGGGGGGCATTGGATACGCAGTATTTT. Residues: CASSKTSGGALDTQYF.

The J gene is TRBJ1-2, the V gene TRBV2; possible D gene TRBD1, 6 bases. Trimming pared 6 bases from V and 6 bases from J, leaving 14 bases between. This CDR3 comprises 13 residues. The germline CDR1 and CDR2 sequences are SNHLY and FYNNEI. The DNA of the CDR3 is TGTGCCAGCAGACAACAGGGTTCTGATGGCTACACCTTC. Translated, it gives CASRQQGSDGYTF.

The V and J genes are TRBV5-5 and TRBJ1-6; D is ambiguous. This CDR3 contains 17 residues. Germline CDR1 and CDR2: SGHKS and YYEKEE (reference sequence). V lost 1 base and J 11 bases, leaving 22 bases between the germline ends. CDR3 bases: TGTGCCAGCAGCTTGTCTTCGGGGAGGACGGGGTTTACACCCCTCCACTTT. Protein product: CASSLSSGRTGFTPLHF. The variable domain in full, with the rest retrieved from reference TRBV5-5 and TRBJ1-6, is DAGVTQSPTHLIKTRGQQVTLRCSPISGHKSVSWYQQVLGQGPQFIFQYYEKEERGRGNFPDRFSARQFPNYSSELNVNALLLGDSALYLCASSLSSGRTGFTPLHFGNGTRLTVT.

This chain links TRBV7-2 with TRBJ2-5; 16 bases agree with TRBD2. J gave up 2 bases and V 2 bases, and 14 bases lay outside the gene matches. The CDR3 has 21 amino acids. CDR1 is SGHTA and CDR2 is FQGNSA in the germline V gene. The CDR3 DNA sequence: TGTGCCAGCAGCTTATCGTCGCCAACGGGACTAGCGGGGGGGCGTCAAGAGACCCAGTACTTC. Residues: CASSLSSPTGLAGGRQETQYF.

This clonotype has only a few counts. The V and J genes are TRBV9 and TRBJ2-3; no clear D. Trimming removed 5 bases at V and 6 bases at J, with 10 bases between. The germline gives CDR1 SGDLS, CDR2 YYNGEE. This CDR3 is 12 amino acids long. The CDR3 loop is CASRGGKDTQYF. The CDR3 DNA reads TGTGCCAGCAGGGGTGGTAAGGATACGCAGTATTTT.

This chain joins TRBV29-1 and TRBJ2-3; 10 bases are a match to TRBD1. Unmatched junction bases numbered 6, after V lost 7 bases and J lost 2 bases. Germline values: CDR1 SQVTM, CDR2 ANQGSEA. The CDR3 sequence is 14 residues long. For the CDR3, the DNA is TGCAGCGCCCCAGGACAGGGGGTCACAGATACGCAGTATTTT. Its translation is CSAPGQGVTDTQYF.

The rearrangement joins TRBV6-2 or TRBV6-3 to TRBJ2-1, with 8 positions matching TRBD2. This CDR3 comprises 16 residues. Per the germline V gene, CDR1 is MNHEY and CDR2 is SVGEGT. The V and J ends lost 5 bases and 1 base, in that order; junction bases with no gene match: 7. The CDR3 here is CASSDPGGGSYNEQFF. The CDR3 DNA follows: TGTGCCAGCAGTGACCCTGGCGGGGGGTCCTACAATGAGCAGTTCTTC.

This chain joins TRBV2 and TRBJ1-5, with D uncertain. This CDR3 is built from 15 residues. Germline V gene sequence: CDR1 SNHLY, CDR2 FYNNEI. Trimming pared 4 bases from V and 0 bases from J, leaving 10 bases between. In DNA form, the CDR3 reads TGTGCCAGCAGTGGATACTCAGATAGCAATCAGCCCCAGCATTTT. The encoded protein is CASSGYSDSNQPQHF.

This clonotype showed up just a few times. The chain uses TRBV18 and TRBJ1-1; D gene uncertain. CDR1 and CDR2 (germline): KGHSH, LQKENI. This CDR3 contains 14 residues. V gave up 2 bases and J gave up 1 base, with 8 bases separating them. The CDR3 reads CASSPGSRNTEAFF. The CDR3, as DNA: TGTGCCAGCTCACCAGGGTCCCGGAACACTGAAGCTTTCTTT.

This clonotype was observed a handful of times. The chain has TRBV7-2 and TRBJ1-6; D ambiguous. The CDR3 extends over 14 amino acids. Germline V gene data show CDR1 as SGHTA and CDR2 as FQGNSA. Deletions cut 2 bases from V and 5 bases from J, with 7 bases between. The CDR3 sequence: CASSLRQDNSPLHF. The CDR3 region has the DNA TGTGCCAGCAGCTTAAGACAAGATAATTCACCCCTCCACTTT. Full variable domain (outside the CDR3, taken from reference TRBV7-2 and TRBJ1-6): GAGVSQSPSNKVTEKGKDVELRCDPISGHTALYWYRQSLGQGLEFLIYFQGNSAPDKSGLPSDRFSAERTGGSVSTLTIQRTQQEDSAVYLCASSLRQDNSPLHFGNGTRLTVT.

The chain is built from TRBV7-3 and TRBJ1-2, with 9 bases aligning to TRBD1. Germline loops: CDR1 SGHTA, CDR2 FQGTGA. V lost 2 bases to trimming and J lost 5 bases; unmatched junction nucleotides: 6. The CDR3 is 15 residues long. Here the CDR3 DNA reads TGTGCCAGCAGCTTACTCAGGACAGGGGCGTATGGCTACACCTTC. Its protein is CASSLLRTGAYGYTF.

The rearrangement uses TRBV28 and TRBJ1-2; D is uncertain. Trimming left V 6 bases short and J 8 bases short, with 10 bases between. Germline lookup yields CDR1 MDHEN and CDR2 SYDVKM. This CDR3 comprises 11 residues. This chain's CDR3 is CASRGKWGYTF. The CDR3 DNA reads as TGTGCCAGCAGGGGAAAATGGGGCTACACCTTC.

The chain couples TRBV7-2 to TRBJ1-2, with D tentatively TRBD1 (5 bases). Trimming cost V 3 bases and J 1 base, with 15 bases left between them. The CDR3 runs to 16 residues. In germline, CDR1 is SGHTA, CDR2 FQGNSA. CDR3 bases: TGTGCCAGCAGCTTCGTCGGGGGTGGCAATAACTATGGCTACACCTTC. Protein: CASSFVGGGNNYGYTF.

The gene calls are TRBV5-1 and TRBJ2-3; D unclear. The length of the CDR3 is 15 residues. Germline assignment: CDR1 SGHRS and CDR2 YFSETQ. The ends were cut back, 0 bases at V and 5 bases at J, with 13 bases in the middle. The CDR3 loop is CASSLAGHWGDTQYF. In DNA form, the CDR3 reads TGCGCCAGCAGCTTGGCCGGCCATTGGGGAGATACGCAGTATTTT.

On this clonotype: Germline and junction disagree at one end, which may indicate a read error. The chain carries TRBV3-1 and TRBJ2-7; D gene unclear. CDR1 and CDR2 from the germline V gene are LGHDT and YNNKEL (reference sequence). The CDR3 totals 11 residues. As DNA, the CDR3 is TGTGCCGGCAGCCAGTACGGGGAGCAGTACTTC. Translated, it gives CAGSQYGEQYF.

The rearrangement links TRBV6-5 to TRBJ1-5; TRBD1 is a possible D gene (5 bases). V was shortened by 8 bases and J by 3 bases, with 20 bases between the two germline ends. This CDR3 is 16 amino acids long. Germline CDR1 is MNHEY and CDR2 is SVGAGI. The CDR3 is CASRPGLGSDNQPQHF. The CDR3 nucleotides are TGTGCCAGCCGGCCAGGGCTGGGTTCGGACAATCAGCCCCAGCATTTT.

This clonotype was found a few times. The chain joins TRBV7-2 to TRBJ2-1, with D perhaps given as TRBD1 or TRBD2 (5 bases each). The CDR3 spans 15 residues. CDR1 is SGHTA, CDR2 FQGNSA, per germline. V gave up 3 bases and J gave up 8 bases, with 17 bases separating them. The CDR3, as DNA: TGTGCCAGCAGCTTGGGGCGGGTGGTGTCGGATGAGCAGTTCTTC. It specifies CASSLGRVVSDEQFF.

This clonotype came up a few times. The gene calls are TRBV7-8 and TRBJ1-1, with 10 bases fitting TRBD1. Germline CDR1 reads SGHVS; CDR2 reads FQNEAQ. V lost 3 bases and J lost 4; bases outside the gene matches: 5. The CDR3 has 15 residues. DNA for the CDR3: TGTGCCAGCAGCTTTTGGACAGGGGGAAGCACTGAAGCTTTCTTT. It yields the protein CASSFWTGGSTEAFF.

This clonotype was counted between two and nine times. The junction differs from germline at one of its ends, possibly a read error. The V gene is TRBV29-1, the J gene TRBJ1-1, with D possibly TRBD1 on 6 matching bases. Germline V gene data show CDR1 as SQVTM and CDR2 as ANQGSEA. CDR3 length: 12 amino acids. The CDR3 spells CSVEAWDTEAFF. CDR3 DNA: TGCAGCGTCGAAGCCTGGGACACCGAAGCTTTCTTT.